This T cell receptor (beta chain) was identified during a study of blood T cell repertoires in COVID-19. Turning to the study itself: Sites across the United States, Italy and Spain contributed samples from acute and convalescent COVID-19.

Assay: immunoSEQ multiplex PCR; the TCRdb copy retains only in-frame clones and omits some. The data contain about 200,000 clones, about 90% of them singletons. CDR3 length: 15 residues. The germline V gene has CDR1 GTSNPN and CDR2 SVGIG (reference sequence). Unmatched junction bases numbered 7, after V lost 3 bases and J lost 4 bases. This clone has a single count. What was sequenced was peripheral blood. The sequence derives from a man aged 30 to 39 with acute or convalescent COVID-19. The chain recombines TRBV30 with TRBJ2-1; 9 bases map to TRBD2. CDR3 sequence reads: CAWSQGLAGYNEQFF. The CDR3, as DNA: TGTGCCTGGAGCCAGGGGCTAGCGGGGTACAATGAGCAGTTCTTC.